Below are 14 T cell receptor beta chains sequenced from a single sample in a study of cytomegalovirus exposure and HLA in healthy donors. Libraries were prepared by immunoSEQ multiplex PCR; TCRdb keeps only in-frame clonotypes and omits some of them. The table records 70,000 to 80,000 clones, 94% of them present only once. Input material: PBMCs. Receptors were obtained from a woman under 30 in good health and CMV-seronegative.

The chain uses TRBV23-1 and TRBJ2-7; no reliable D call. TRBV23-1 is reported as an ORF; its role is uncertain. The length of the CDR3 is 13 residues. V was trimmed by 0 bases and J by 6 bases, leaving 9 bases between them. This CDR3 is CASSQSIGFEQYF. The CDR3 DNA sequence: TGCGCCAGCAGTCAATCGATCGGGTTCGAGCAGTACTTC.

This clone came up a few times. The chain links TRBV6-4 to TRBJ2-2; 8 bases align to TRBD2. Per germline, CDR1 MRHNA and CDR2 SNTAGT. This CDR3 has 14 amino acids. With V trimmed by 3 bases and J by 3 bases, 0 bases remained unmatched. The CDR3 spells CASSERGDTGELFF. CDR3 coding DNA: TGTGCCAGCAGTGAGCGGGGGGACACCGGGGAGCTGTTTTTT.

The V and J genes are TRBV30 and TRBJ1-2; 7 positions match TRBD1. Looked up from germline, CDR1 is GTSNPN and CDR2 is SVGIG (reference sequence). V lost 3 bases to trimming and J lost 4 bases; unmatched junction nucleotides: 11. CDR3 length equals 15 residues. The CDR3 DNA reads as TGTGCCTGGAGCCTCGCGGGGGGACAGAGCTATGGCTACACCTTC. It specifies CAWSLAGGQSYGYTF.

The genes are TRBV28 and TRBJ2-1; 11 bases match TRBD1. This CDR3 is 15 amino acids long. V lost 7 bases and J lost 5; bases outside the gene matches: 7. CDR1 is MDHEN, CDR2 SYDVKM, per germline. The CDR3 nucleotides read TGTGCCAGCACCCATCTGGGACAGGGGGACAATGAGCAGTTCTTC. The encoded protein is CASTHLGQGDNEQFF. Full variable domain (remainder filled in from reference TRBV28 and TRBJ2-1): DVKVTQSSRYLVKRTGEKVFLECVQDMDHENMFWYRQDPGLGLRLIYFSYDVKMKEKGDIPEGYSVSREKKERFSLILESASTNQTSMYLCASTHLGQGDNEQFFGPGTRLTVL.

The DNA of the CDR3 is TGTGCCAGTAGTACGTTTGAGGGACAGAGTCCCTACGAGCAGTACTTC. Translated, it gives CASSTFEGQSPYEQYF. The V gene is TRBV19, the J gene TRBJ2-7; TRBD1 agrees at 7 bases. Losses at the gene ends were 4 bases for V and 2 bases for J; bases not matched to a gene: 11. The CDR3 is made up of 16 amino acids. Germline V gene data show CDR1 as LNHDA and CDR2 as SQIVND (reference sequence).

The V and J genes are TRBV9 and TRBJ1-2, with 7 positions matching TRBD1. Germline V CDR1 and CDR2: SGDLS, YYNGEE. V gave up 3 bases and J gave up 9 bases; unmatched junction bases: 5. The CDR3 consists of 12 residues. CDR3 sequence: CASSGQGGSYTF. The CDR3 nucleotides read TGTGCCAGCAGCGGTCAGGGGGGAAGCTACACCTTC.

The V call is TRBV19, the J call TRBJ1-1, with 7 bases that match TRBD1. This CDR3 region has 13 residues. Losses at the gene ends were 5 bases for V and 5 bases for J; bases not matched to a gene: 5. CDR1 LNHDA and CDR2 SQIVND come from the germline V gene (reference sequence). In nucleotides, the CDR3 is TGTGCCAGTAGTCAGACAGGGAAAACTGAAGCTTTCTTT. Protein product: CASSQTGKTEAFF.

The chain recombines TRBV6-1 with TRBJ2-2; D may be TRBD1 (5 bases). V lost 9 bases and J lost 1, with 15 bases in between. The CDR3 runs to 15 residues. Germline V gene sequence: CDR1 MNHNS, CDR2 SASEGT. The CDR3 DNA sequence: TGTGCCAGTTGTAGGGGCCAAATGAACACCGGGGAGCTGTTTTTT. It yields the protein CASCRGQMNTGELFF.

The rearrangement links TRBV11-2 to TRBJ2-7, with TRBD1 matching 11 bases. With V trimmed by 5 bases and J by 5 bases, 11 bases remained unmatched. Per the germline V gene, CDR1 is SGHAT and CDR2 is FQNNGV. The CDR3 spans 16 residues. The DNA for the CDR3 is TGTGCCAGCAGCCCTATGGGACAGGGGGGGAGCCACGAGCAGTACTTC. Translated, it gives CASSPMGQGGSHEQYF. The full variable domain, completed using reference TRBV11-2 and TRBJ2-7, is EAGVAQSPRYKIIEKRQSVAFWCNPISGHATLYWYQQILGQGPKLLIQFQNNGVVDDSQLPKDRFSAERLKGVDSTLKIQPAKLEDSAVYLCASSPMGQGGSHEQYFGPGTRLTVT.

The CDR3 sequence is CASSQASPGTGGVETEAFF. For the CDR3, the DNA is TGCGCCAGCAGCCAAGCTTCCCCCGGGACAGGGGGCGTTGAGACTGAAGCTTTCTTT. The chain carries TRBV4-1 and TRBJ1-1, with 12 nucleotides matching TRBD1. The CDR3 is 19 residues long. The trim removed 1 base at V and 5 bases at J, leaving 14 bases unmatched. Germline CDR1 MGHRA, CDR2 YSYEKL.

The rearrangement joins TRBV6-5 to TRBJ2-3; D might be TRBD1 (6 bases). The CDR3 contains 16 residues. Germline V gives CDR1 MNHEY, CDR2 SVGAGI. Trimming stripped 0 bases from V and 0 bases from J, with 10 bases between. CDR3 sequence: CASSYSWQGSTDTQYF. CDR3 DNA: TGTGCCAGCAGTTACTCGTGGCAGGGGAGCACAGATACGCAGTATTTT.

The chain joins TRBV9 to TRBJ1-1; 8 nucleotides align to TRBD1. V dropped 0 bases and J dropped 1; count of bases not matched to a gene: 2. The CDR3 loop spans 15 amino acids. CDR1 is SGDLS and CDR2 is YYNGEE in the germline V gene. The CDR3 region is CASSVAGQGNTEAFF. CDR3 sequence (DNA): TGTGCCAGCAGCGTAGCTGGACAGGGGAACACTGAAGCTTTCTTT.

The chain combines TRBV30 with TRBJ1-2, with no clear D. The germline V gene has CDR1 GTSNPN and CDR2 SVGIG (reference sequence). This CDR3 contains 14 residues. The V and J ends lost 5 bases and 8 bases respectively, with 21 bases between them. The CDR3 sequence is CAWGPGLGRHGYTF. In nucleotides, the CDR3 is TGTGCCTGGGGGCCGGGGTTAGGACGTCACGGCTACACCTTC.

The genes are TRBV11-3 and TRBJ2-5; no firm D call. Trimming pared 0 bases from V and 5 bases from J, leaving 4 bases between. The V gene's germline CDR1 is SGHNT and CDR2 YENEEA. This CDR3 comprises 12 residues. CDR3 sequence (DNA): TGTGCCAGCAGCTTAGACGGGGAGACCCAGTACTTC. Translation: CASSLDGETQYF. The entire variable domain, with the rest obtained from reference TRBV11-3 and TRBJ2-5, is as follows: EAGVVQSPRYKIIEKKQPVAFWCNPISGHNTLYWYLQNLGQGPELLIRYENEEAVDDSQLPKDRFSAERLKGVDSTLKIQPAELGDSAVYLCASSLDGETQYFGPGTRLLVL.